The rows below give T cell receptor beta chains drawn from one sample of a study of post-analysis software for immune sequencing data. A single record per CDR3 protein comes from TCRdb applying MiXCR to the PCR reads. The sample consists of roughly 650,000 distinct CDR3 sequences, 55% to 60% of them appearing once. The sample taken for sequencing was blood. The receptors stem from a girl aged 2 to 9 with multiple sclerosis. CDR3s include the opening cysteine and the closing phenylalanine or tryptophan. A D gene is named only where the DNA matches it firmly. A clone size is listed for some rows: how often the clone was seen (once, few, many), or a class if it is expanded.

v_call	clone_size	j_call	d_call	cdr3_aa	cdr3_nt
TRBV7-2	-	TRBJ2-4	TRBD2	CASRPGLAGVNIQYF	TGTGCCAGCAGACCGGGACTAGCGGGAGTGAACATTCAGTACTTC
TRBV3-1	-	TRBJ1-2	-	CASSQDLLNYGYTF	TGCGCCAGCAGCCAAGATCTGTTAAACTATGGCTACACCTTC
TRBV7-2	-	TRBJ1-2	TRBD1	CASRRSGTGGDGYTF	TGTGCCAGCAGACGTTCCGGGACAGGGGGCGATGGCTACACCTTC
TRBV7-9	-	TRBJ1-2	TRBD1	CASSSTGRIGYTF	TGTGCCAGCAGCTCGACAGGGAGAATAGGCTACACCTTC
TRBV7-3	few	TRBJ2-7	-	CASSLRSGYEQYF	TGTGCCAGCAGCTTGAGGAGCGGATACGAGCAGTACTTC
TRBV7-2	-	TRBJ1-1	-	CASSFSTRGTEAFF	TGTGCCAGCAGCTTTTCGACGCGAGGGACTGAAGCTTTCTTT
TRBV4-3	few	TRBJ2-1	-	CASSQDRRRGYFNEQFF	TGCGCCAGCAGCCAAGATAGGCGCAGGGGCTACTTCAATGAGCAGTTCTTC
TRBV20-1	-	TRBJ1-1	-	CSASVRNSEAFF	TGCAGTGCTAGCGTTCGGAATTCTGAAGCTTTCTTT
TRBV29-1	-	TRBJ2-1	-	CSVRRGDEQFF	TGCAGCGTGCGAAGGGGTGATGAGCAGTTCTTC
TRBV12-3/TRBV12-4	-	TRBJ1-5	-	CASSSGHINQPQHF	TGTGCCAGCAGTTCCGGACATATCAATCAGCCCCAGCATTTT
TRBV6-5	few	TRBJ1-3	TRBD1	CASSYAGQSAVTIYF	TGTGCCAGCAGTTACGCGGGACAGAGCGCCGTCACCATATATTTT
TRBV6-2/TRBV6-3	-	TRBJ2-5	-	CASSRPNQETQYF	TGTGCCAGCAGTAGACCTAACCAAGAGACCCAGTACTTC
TRBV20-1	-	TRBJ2-1	-	CSARDAGQRGNEQFF	TGCAGTGCTAGAGATGCGGGACAACGGGGCAATGAGCAGTTCTTC
TRBV6-5	-	TRBJ2-2	-	CASGAGDINTGELFF	TGTGCCAGCGGCGCCGGAGACATCAACACCGGGGAGCTGTTTTTT
TRBV11-2	few	TRBJ2-5	-	CASSFSGALISETQYF	TGTGCCAGCAGCTTTTCAGGGGCTCTGATTTCGGAGACCCAGTACTTC
TRBV25-1	-	TRBJ1-1	TRBD1	CASSEYGAGGKISEAFF	TGTGCCAGCAGTGAATATGGGGCAGGGGGGAAGATTTCTGAAGCTTTCTTT
TRBV3-1	-	TRBJ1-1	TRBD1	CASSQGQGDTEAFF	TGTGCCAGCAGCCAAGGACAGGGAGACACTGAAGCTTTCTTT
TRBV6-6	-	TRBJ2-5	TRBD2	CASIHGGSSGPQYF	TGTGCCAGCATCCACGGGGGTTCTAGCGGGCCCCAGTACTTC
TRBV7-2	once	TRBJ2-5	-	CASSSVARTQYF	TGTGCCAGCAGCTCGGTAGCGAGGACCCAGTACTTC
TRBV19	-	TRBJ2-7	TRBD2	CASWGLDHNEQYF	TGTGCCAGTTGGGGACTAGATCACAATGAGCAGTACTTC
TRBV5-1	-	TRBJ2-1	TRBD1	CASRDDRASSYNEQFF	TGCGCCAGCAGGGATGACAGGGCAAGCTCCTACAATGAGCAGTTCTTC
TRBV29-1	few	TRBJ1-2	TRBD1	CSVYRGSGGYTF	TGCAGCGTTTACAGGGGGTCGGGCGGCTACACCTTC
TRBV20-1	-	TRBJ1-1	TRBD1	CSARARTGLRPTEAFF	TGCAGTGCTAGAGCCCGGACAGGCTTGAGGCCCACTGAAGCTTTCTTT
TRBV12-3/TRBV12-4	-	TRBJ2-3	TRBD1	CASSPQTGLTDTQYF	TGTGCCAGCAGTCCGCAGACAGGGTTGACAGATACGCAGTATTTT
TRBV30	-	TRBJ2-1	-	CAWSVAPLGEQFF	TGTGCCTGGAGTGTGGCTCCCCTCGGTGAGCAGTTCTTC
TRBV2	-	TRBJ2-7	TRBD1	CVSSGTGETYEQYF	TGTGTCAGCAGTGGGACAGGGGAGACCTACGAGCAGTACTTC
TRBV15	many	TRBJ2-1	-	CATSRGGSSYNEQFF	TGTGCCACCAGCAGAGGTGGGAGCTCCTACAATGAGCAGTTCTTC
TRBV7-7	-	TRBJ2-3	-	CASSLLRVDTQYF	TGTGCTAGCAGCCTATTACGGGTGGATACGCAGTATTTT
TRBV20-1	-	TRBJ1-2	-	CSARERGPEGYTF	TGCAGTGCTAGGGAACGGGGCCCGGAGGGCTACACCTTC
TRBV7-9	once	TRBJ2-4	TRBD1	CASSPRTGPNIQYF	TGTGCCAGCAGCCCGCGGACAGGTCCGAACATTCAGTACTTC
TRBV6-5	-	TRBJ1-2	-	CASSSYLTGYGYTF	TGTGCCAGCAGTTCCTATCTGACTGGCTATGGCTACACCTTC
TRBV25-1	-	TRBJ1-2	TRBD1	CASSDPGGLIYGYTF	TGTGCCAGCAGTGATCCAGGGGGTCTGATCTATGGCTACACCTTC